The 9 T cell receptor beta chains presented below share a single source sample, sequenced in a study of blood T cell repertoires in COVID-19. The assay was immunoSEQ multiplex PCR, and TCRdb's table has in-frame clones only and misses some. This table has about 110,000 clones, 76% appearing once. The sample was peripheral blood. These receptors all stem from a woman of 80 years or more with acute or convalescent COVID-19.

The chain carries TRBV12-3 or TRBV12-4 and TRBJ1-2; D unresolved. The CDR3 totals 12 residues. Trimming shortened V by 6 bases and J by 8 bases, and 13 bases separated the two germline ends. The CDR3 protein is CASRRQAWGYTF. Written as DNA, the CDR3 is TGTGCCAGCAGAAGACAAGCCTGGGGCTACACCTTC.

The sample holds one count of this clone. The genes are TRBV19 and TRBJ2-2; a possible D gene is TRBD2 (6 bases). Trimming removed 5 bases from V and 6 bases from J, with 13 bases in between. The CDR3 extends over 14 amino acids. Germline loops: CDR1 LNHDA, CDR2 SQIVND (reference sequence). The DNA of the CDR3 is TGTGCCAGTAGTCCCACGGGAGCCGCCGGGGAGCTGTTTTTT. Translation gives CASSPTGAAGELFF.

This chain connects TRBV7-3 to TRBJ1-6, with D perhaps TRBD1 (6 bases). This CDR3 has 15 amino acids. The germline CDR1 and CDR2 sequences are SGHTA and FQGTGA. Trimming took 5 bases from V and 10 from J, leaving 18 bases between them. DNA of the CDR3: TGTGCCAGCAGCCGAGAAACAGGGTTAAGCTCACCCCTCCACTTT. Amino acid sequence: CASSRETGLSSPLHF.

The rearrangement links TRBV5-1 to TRBJ2-3; TRBD2 agrees at 8 bases. Germline CDR1 is SGHRS and CDR2 is YFSETQ. The CDR3 length is 17 residues. V was pared by 0 bases and J by 1 base, with 7 bases of the junction left unmatched. The CDR3 is CASSLDEAGVGTDTQYF. CDR3 coding DNA: TGCGCCAGCAGCTTGGACGAAGCGGGGGTTGGCACAGATACGCAGTATTTT.

The chain couples TRBV4-3 to TRBJ2-5, with 7 bases identical to TRBD1. Looked up from germline, CDR1 is LGHNA and CDR2 is YSLEER. CDR3 length equals 14 residues. J lost 2 bases, V lost 4 bases, and 4 bases had no gene match. This CDR3 reads CASSLGTAQETQYF. CDR3 nucleotides: TGCGCCAGCAGCCTAGGGACAGCACAAGAGACCCAGTACTTC.

V is TRBV9 and J is TRBJ2-1; D uncertain. V shed 4 bases and J shed 7 bases, with 12 bases lying between them. CDR1 is SGDLS and CDR2 is YYNGEE in the germline V gene. The CDR3 has 13 amino acids. The CDR3 here is CASSPLITNEQFF. The CDR3 region has the DNA TGTGCCAGCAGCCCACTGATAACTAATGAGCAGTTCTTC.

The chain couples TRBV6-5 to TRBJ1-4; TRBD1 might be the D (6 bases). In germline, CDR1 is MNHEY, CDR2 SVGAGI. This CDR3 is 16 amino acids long. V dropped 0 bases and J dropped 5 bases, with 13 bases sitting between them. The CDR3 is CASSYSAGVDNEKLFF. The CDR3 nucleotides are TGTGCCAGCAGTTACTCGGCAGGGGTGGACAATGAAAAACTGTTTTTT.

The rearrangement joins TRBV5-1 to TRBJ1-6, with 8 bases identical to TRBD1. The CDR3 is 15 residues long. CDR1 SGHRS and CDR2 YFSETQ come from the germline V gene. The V segment lost 2 bases and the J segment 10 bases; nucleotides outside the gene matches: 8. The CDR3 DNA follows: TGCGCCAGCAGCTTTTCGACAGGGGACGACTCACCCCTCCACTTT. Translating it yields CASSFSTGDDSPLHF.

This clone was seen only a few times. V and J are TRBV6-1 and TRBJ1-5, with D possibly being TRBD1 (5 bases). CDR1 and CDR2 (germline): MNHNS, SASEGT. Trimming removed 2 bases at V and 1 base at J, with 15 bases between. The CDR3 contains 17 residues. The CDR3: CASSERVRAGSNQPQHF. CDR3 nucleotides: TGTGCCAGCAGTGAACGCGTCAGGGCCGGAAGCAATCAGCCCCAGCATTTT.